This T cell receptor (beta chain) came from a study of radiation and T cells in renal cell carcinoma. General study points: From baseline, blood top tumor clonotypes peaked at 2 weeks post-radiation.

The CDR3 totals 14 residues. The V segment lost 0 bases and the J segment 4 bases; nucleotides outside the gene matches: 1. CDR1 and CDR2 from the germline V gene are SGHRS and YFSETQ. Libraries were prepared by immunoSEQ multiplex PCR; TCRdb keeps only in-frame clonotypes and omits some of them. Of over 90,000 clones listed, roughly 82% are singletons. Turning to this clone: Its antigen is not identified.

The time point was: blood 4 weeks post-SBRT, at nephrectomy. Sample treatment: 15 Gy SBRT to primary tumor, nephrectomy 4 weeks later. Nephrectomy followed 15 Gy stereotactic body radiation by 4 weeks. Radiation-treated patients gave blood at baseline, week 2 and week 4. The sequenced sample was blood, obtained from a patient whose treatment included radiotherapy and nephrectomy. V gene TRBV5-1 combines with J gene TRBJ2-7; 10 nucleotides agree with TRBD1. This receptor was obtained from a man aged 55 to 70 with renal cell carcinoma. The CDR3 loop is CASSLGGQGYEQYF. In nucleotides, the CDR3 is TGCGCCAGCAGCTTGGGGGGACAGGGGTACGAGCAGTACTTC.